Following are 21 T cell receptor beta chains from one sample sequenced in a study of T cells in Graves' hyperthyroidism and ophthalmopathy. Amplification targeted TCR beta CDR3 regions from RNA transcripts. With the HTBI primer set, the TCR CDR3 went through a first round of RT-PCR. TCRdb analysed the multiplex PCR reads with MiXCR anew, one entry per CDR3 protein. This table holds hundreds of thousands of distinct CDR3 sequences, 20% found once. Sequencing input: blood. The origin of the receptors is a man in his forties with Graves' ophthalmopathy.

This clonotype came up many times. The chain uses TRBV11-2 and TRBJ2-7, with 8 positions matching TRBD1. Per germline, CDR1 SGHAT and CDR2 FQNNGV. The trim removed 3 bases at V and 2 bases at J, leaving 3 bases unmatched. This CDR3 spans 14 amino acids. CDR3 region: CASSFDRGPYEQYF. As DNA, the CDR3 is TGTGCCAGCAGCTTCGACAGGGGTCCCTACGAGCAGTACTTC.

The table lists this clonotype with many counts. The chain combines TRBV7-3 with TRBJ2-1; 9 nucleotides line up with TRBD2. The germline V gene encodes CDR1 SGHTA and CDR2 FQGTGA. V trimming: 1 base; J trimming: 7 bases; junction bases outside the gene matches: 5. This CDR3 contains 15 residues. The DNA for the CDR3 is TGTGCCAGCAGCTTAAGTAGCGGGAGTGGAAATGAGCAGTTCTTC. This codes for CASSLSSGSGNEQFF. Drawing the rest from reference TRBV7-3 and TRBJ2-1, the complete variable domain is GAGVSQTPSNKVTEKGKYVELRCDPISGHTALYWYRQSLGQGPEFLIYFQGTGAADDSGLPNDRFFAVRPEGSVSTLKIQRTERGDSAVYLCASSLSSGSGNEQFFGPGTRLTVL.

The genes are TRBV6-2 or TRBV6-3 and TRBJ2-1; the D gene could be TRBD1 or TRBD2 (5 bases each). V was pared by 6 bases and J by 8 bases, with 17 bases between. CDR1 is MNHEY, CDR2 SVGEGT, per germline. This CDR3 is 14 amino acids long. CDR3 protein: CASSIWDGMYEQFF. The CDR3 DNA reads as TGTGCCAGCAGCATCTGGGACGGGATGTATGAGCAGTTCTTC.

The chain employs TRBV7-3 and TRBJ2-3, with 9 bases fitting TRBD2. V was pared by 1 base and J by 1 base, with 9 bases of the junction left unmatched. The CDR3 contains 18 residues. Germline-derived CDR1 and CDR2 are SGHTA and FQGTGA. The CDR3 protein is CASSLSSGGGGGTDTQYF. The CDR3 DNA follows: TGTGCCAGCAGCTTAAGTAGCGGGGGAGGTGGGGGCACAGATACGCAGTATTTT.

This clonotype was seen at least ten times. The chain uses TRBV7-3 and TRBJ2-7; a weak D match, TRBD1 (5 bases). CDR1 and CDR2 from the germline V gene are SGHTA and FQGTGA. Trimming pared 4 bases from V and 7 bases from J, leaving 8 bases between. The CDR3 spans 11 residues. The CDR3 here is CASSSGLEQYF. The DNA for the CDR3 is TGTGCCAGCAGCTCAGGGTTGGAGCAGTACTTC.

In its sample, this clonotype was seen many times. Written as DNA, the CDR3 is TGTGCCAGCAGTCCCCCAAAACCTGAAGCTTTCTTT. As protein: CASSPPKPEAFF. This sequence joins TRBV2 and TRBJ1-1; D gene unclear. The germline V and J ends were trimmed by 5 bases and 6 bases, with 10 bases remaining between them. Germline CDR1 SNHLY, CDR2 FYNNEI. The CDR3 sequence is 12 residues long.

The sample holds many counts of this clonotype. The V gene is TRBV12-3 or TRBV12-4, the J gene TRBJ2-1; tentative D call: TRBD2 (6 bases). The CDR3 is 14 residues long. V lost 7 bases, J lost 6 bases, and 16 bases lay in between. The CDR3 region has the DNA TGTGCCAGCACCCTGGGCAAACTAGCCAATGAGCAGTTCTTC. It is translated as CASTLGKLANEQFF.

This clonotype has a count of ten or more. The rearrangement joins TRBV20-1 to TRBJ2-3, with 7 bases lining up with TRBD1. The ends lost 3 bases at V and 2 bases at J; junction bases unmatched: 11. Per the germline V gene, CDR1 is DFQATT and CDR2 is SNEGSKA (reference sequence). The CDR3 is 16 residues long. DNA of the CDR3: TGCAGTGCTAGCGAAGGGACAGTGGGGATCACAGATACGCAGTATTTT. This translates into CSASEGTVGITDTQYF.

To note about this clonotype: The junction departs from germline at one end; a sequencing error may be responsible. The chain joins TRBV28 to TRBJ1-1; the D is unclear. The germline V gene encodes CDR1 MDHEN and CDR2 SYDVKM. The CDR3 runs 13 residues. The CDR3 loop reads CASRAPVNAEAFF. The CDR3 DNA follows: TGTGCCAGCAGGGCTCCAGTGAACGCTGAAGCTTTCTTT. The full variable domain, with the rest looked up from reference TRBV28 and TRBJ1-1, is DVKVTQSSRYLVKRTGEKVFLECVQDMDHENMFWYRQDPGLGLRLIYFSYDVKMKEKGDIPEGYSVSREKKERFSLILESASTNQTSMYLCASRAPVNAEAFFGQGTRLTVV.

The sample holds many counts of this clonotype. The CDR3 sequence: CASSPFPGLAGATDTQYF. The CDR3 nucleotides are TGTGCCAGCAGCCCATTCCCGGGACTAGCGGGAGCCACCGATACGCAGTATTTT. The J gene is TRBJ2-3, the V gene TRBV7-3, with 14 bases lining up with TRBD2. The length of the CDR3 is 18 residues. J lost 6 bases, V lost 5 bases, and 13 bases had no gene match. Germline CDR1 is SGHTA and CDR2 is FQGTGA. Full variable domain (outside the CDR3, taken from reference TRBV7-3 and TRBJ2-3): GAGVSQTPSNKVTEKGKYVELRCDPISGHTALYWYRQSLGQGPEFLIYFQGTGAADDSGLPNDRFFAVRPEGSVSTLKIQRTERGDSAVYLCASSPFPGLAGATDTQYFGPGTRLTVL.

This clonotype appeared many times. The chain employs TRBV11-2 and TRBJ1-1; D is perhaps TRBD1 (5 bases). The CDR3 consists of 15 residues. The V end was cut by 1 base, the J end by 5 bases, with 14 bases between. The germline gives CDR1 SGHAT, CDR2 FQNNGV. CDR3 sequence (DNA): TGTGCCAGCAGCTTAGGGCCAGGGAGAAGTACTGAAGCTTTCTTT. Its protein is CASSLGPGRSTEAFF.

This clonotype has more than one count but fewer than ten. The V and J genes are TRBV28 and TRBJ1-2; D is undetermined. V was trimmed by 6 bases and J by 9 bases, leaving 14 bases between them. Germline V gene lookup returns CDR1 MDHEN and CDR2 SYDVKM. The CDR3 runs to 12 residues. CDR3 residues: CASSLSLYSYTF. Written as DNA, the CDR3 is TGTGCCAGCAGCCTCAGCCTGTATAGCTACACCTTC.

This clonotype was counted ten times or more. The rearrangement joins TRBV28 to TRBJ2-7; 7 bases align to TRBD2. CDR3 length: 16 residues. V lost 0 bases, J lost 1 base, and 6 bases stayed unmatched. In germline, CDR1 is MDHEN, CDR2 SYDVKM. The CDR3 loop reads CASSLWGASGSYEQYF. The CDR3 DNA is TGTGCCAGCAGTTTATGGGGCGCTAGCGGTTCCTACGAGCAGTACTTC. The full variable domain, with the rest looked up from reference TRBV28 and TRBJ2-7, is DVKVTQSSRYLVKRTGEKVFLECVQDMDHENMFWYRQDPGLGLRLIYFSYDVKMKEKGDIPEGYSVSREKKERFSLILESASTNQTSMYLCASSLWGASGSYEQYFGPGTRLTVT.

This chain joins TRBV10-1 and TRBJ2-7; D is perhaps TRBD2 (6 bases). Germline assignment: CDR1 WNHNN and CDR2 SYGVQD (reference sequence). The CDR3 length is 15 residues. Trimming took off 8 bases at V and 1 base at J, with 18 bases between the two ends. In DNA form, the CDR3 reads TGCGCCAGCCCAGGGAGGCGGGATGGTTCCTACGAGCAGTACTTC. It encodes CASPGRRDGSYEQYF.

This clonotype was detected ten times or more. The chain joins TRBV30 to TRBJ1-5, with 10 bases identical to TRBD1. CDR3 length: 15 amino acids. With V trimmed by 2 bases and J by 4 bases, 5 bases remained unmatched. Germline V lookup: CDR1 GTSNPN, CDR2 SVGIG (reference sequence). The CDR3 here is CAWSRTGGRNQPQHF. The CDR3 bases are TGTGCCTGGAGTCGGACAGGGGGGCGTAATCAGCCCCAGCATTTT.

This clonotype came up many times. J is TRBJ2-2 and V is TRBV2; TRBD2 aligns across 9 bases. The CDR3 spans 17 residues. Per the germline V gene, CDR1 is SNHLY and CDR2 is FYNNEI. V was clipped by 7 bases and J by 5 bases; unmatched bases: 14. The CDR3 sequence: CASNLAGSHRGTGELFF. The CDR3 DNA sequence: TGTGCCAGCAATCTAGCGGGGTCACATCGGGGGACCGGGGAGCTGTTTTTT.

This clonotype has only a few counts. This chain links TRBV6-2 or TRBV6-3 with TRBJ2-3; no definite D call. V was pared by 4 bases and J by 6 bases, with 11 bases between. The CDR3 is 13 amino acids. Germline assignment: CDR1 MNHEY and CDR2 SVGEGT. CDR3 in amino acids: CASSLLPRDTQYF. The CDR3 nucleotides are TGTGCCAGCAGTTTGCTCCCGAGGGATACGCAGTATTTT.

The chain uses TRBV18 and TRBJ1-4; D may be TRBD1 (5 bases). V was trimmed by 6 bases and J by 0 bases, leaving 14 bases between them. The CDR3 is made up of 16 amino acids. Germline V CDR1 and CDR2: KGHSH, LQKENI. CDR3 in amino acids: CASSIVGLATNEKLFF. For the CDR3, the DNA is TGTGCCAGCTCGATCGTGGGGCTTGCAACTAATGAAAAACTGTTTTTT. Using reference TRBV18 and TRBJ1-4 for the parts outside the CDR3, the full variable domain is NAGVMQNPRHLVRRRGQEARLRCSPMKGHSHVYWYRQLPEEGLKFMVYLQKENIIDESGMPKERFSAEFPKEGPSILRIQQVVRGDSAAYFCASSIVGLATNEKLFFGSGTQLSVL.

In the case of this clonotype: One end of the junction varies from germline; a read error may be responsible. The chain combines TRBV2 with TRBJ1-2; D remains ambiguous. Germline V gene lookup returns CDR1 SNHLY and CDR2 FYNNEI. The CDR3 contains 18 residues. DNA of the CDR3: TGTGCCGGCAGCGATACAACCTTCACGGCGCCGGCCCCCTATGGCTACACCTTC. Protein sequence: CAGSDTTFTAPAPYGYTF.

This clonotype was seen only a few times. V gene TRBV10-2 combines with J gene TRBJ1-2, with 10 nucleotides matching TRBD1. The ends lost 6 bases at V and 10 bases at J; junction bases unmatched: 5. Per the germline V gene, CDR1 is WSHSY and CDR2 is SAAADI. The CDR3 extends over 12 amino acids. CDR3 sequence: CASRGDRGIYTF. As DNA, the CDR3 is TGCGCCAGCAGGGGGGACAGGGGCATCTACACCTTC.

The table lists this clonotype with many counts. J is TRBJ2-2 and V is TRBV7-2; D not certain. Trimming left V 5 bases short and J 5 bases short, with 9 bases between. The V gene's germline CDR1 is SGHTA and CDR2 FQGNSA. This CDR3 region has 13 residues. CDR3 DNA: TGTGCCAGCAGCACTCGCATTACCGGGGAGCTGTTTTTT. Protein sequence: CASSTRITGELFF.